The T cell receptor (beta chain) under discussion was sequenced for a study of blood T cells in healthy people across ages (dated by TCRdb to the mid-2010s). About the investigation overall: In model experiments, template switching captured roughly one uniquely barcoded TCR beta cDNA molecule for every two T cells. To track age-related changes in TCR beta repertoire diversity, the study relied on deep sequencing normalized with unique cDNA molecular identifiers. The donors were divided into four age groups: young (average around 15 years), middle-aged (about 41), aged (about 62) and long-lived (about 90). To avoid experimental bias, donors of different ages were spread randomly across the sequencing lanes. Two additional independent replicas of 1 million unique cDNA reads from the same blood draw were analyzed for two donors (one aged 18 to 29 and one aged 80 or older).

The library was obtained by 5' RACE. Sequenced on an Illumina HiSeq 2500. A second PCR of about 6 to 11 cycles was performed with a sample-barcoded 5' primer and a J-beta primer mix. A unique molecular identifier was introduced onto each TCR beta cDNA molecule by a template-switch 5' adaptor carrying 12 random nucleotides. At least 2.5 million CDR3-containing paired-end reads were obtained from each sample. First-strand cDNA synthesis was performed from all RNA using the Mint cDNA synthesis kit, with priming by a TRBC-specific oligonucleotide. After uracil-DNA glycosylase treatment, a first 18-cycle PCR used universal primers M1SS and BC2_uni_R on all cDNA. From the authors' description of their analysis: Each sample was normalized by randomly selecting 1 million high-quality reads, each carrying a distinct molecular identifier. Reads sharing molecular identifiers were discarded rather than binned into consensus sequences. CDR3 identification, clonotype clustering and error correction used MiTCR with a Q25 quality threshold and the strictest error-elimination algorithm. A nonparametric unseen species model with Euler transformation was used to estimate a lower bound on total TCR beta diversity. TCRdb handled the public reads itself, with Q25 trimming in fastp and clone calling in MiXCR, and kept productive beta chains. CDR3 protein duplicates are merged, each entry listing the most common genes and DNA. Here the V and J calls rest on TCRdb's processing, not on the authors' analysis. This sample has around 620,000 distinct CDR3 sequences in its table, and roughly a quarter of those were observed once. Of the sample, under 20% falls within the top ten clones.

Donors were 40 or so systemically healthy Caucasian individuals from Russia aged roughly 6 to 100 years. Roughly 11 milliliters of peripheral blood were drawn from each donor into EDTA-treated Vacutainer tubes. Ficoll-Paque density-gradient centrifugation was used to isolate PBMCs, with at least 7 million per sample. Trizol reagent was used to extract total RNA from PBMCs, with at least 6 micrograms per sample. The percentages of naive CD45RAhigh/CD27high T cells were determined by flow cytometry on a PBMC aliquot from every donor. This clonotype was observed a few times. No antigen is known for it. Nothing much larger sits one base from this clone, and base qualities are not available. V is cut by 0 bases and J by 4 bases, and the space between the germline ends is 6 bases. According to the germline V gene, CDR1 reads KGHSH and CDR2 reads LQKENI. The CDR3 covers 13 residues, taking in both the cysteine and the phenylalanine. Of the read, only the CDR3 DNA is kept; its 39 bases are in frame from base 1.

The research as a whole found: Total diversity estimates from one million sequenced T cells were considered lower bounds and underestimates. Conclusive comparison of naive and antigen-experienced compartments was prevented by the profiling of bulk unsorted PBMCs. Observed TCR beta diversity correlated strongly with the percentage of naive T cells measured by flow cytometry. Compared with the aged group, more naive CD4+ T cells, fewer expanded clones and increased TCR diversity were shown by the long-lived group, suggesting age selection. Because the CMV infection status of the donors was unknown, age-related changes in expanded clonotypes may potentially have been confounded. As age increased, observed TCR beta diversity per million T cells dropped in a roughly linear way, and a significant reduction was already evident by age roughly 40.

The chain was built from TRBV18 and TRBJ1-1; the D gene is not confidently resolved. The TCR sequence derives from a woman in her 70s in good health. Sequencing was done on a sample of blood. The DNA sequence follows: TGTGCCAGCTCACCACCGGCGGGCACTGAAGCTTTCTTT. Its product reads: CASSPPAGTEAFF.